This T cell receptor beta chain was identified in a study of OX40 agonist ivuxolimab in advanced cancers. In germline, CDR1 is LNHDA, CDR2 SQIVND (reference sequence). The ends lost 4 bases at V and 1 base at J; junction bases unmatched: 16. The length of the CDR3 is 19 residues. The assay was immunoSEQ multiplex PCR, and TCRdb's table has in-frame clones only and misses some. The sample contains around 60,000 clones, roughly nine tenths of which appear only once. The sequencing here drew on CD4+ or CD8+ T cells sorted from blood, taken in a trial of the OX40 agonist ivuxolimab. The TCR comes from an adult with an advanced solid tumor such as melanoma, head and neck, liver or kidney cancer. The chain joins TRBV19 to TRBJ1-1; 9 nucleotides agree with TRBD1. The CDR3: CASSTRFSGTGSANTEAFF. CDR3 DNA: TGTGCCAGTAGTACCCGATTCTCCGGGACAGGGAGTGCGAACACTGAAGCTTTCTTT. Filled out from reference TRBV19 and TRBJ1-1, the complete variable domain reads DGGITQSPKYLFRKEGQNVTLSCEQNLNHDAMYWYRQDPGQGLRLIYYSQIVNDFQKGDIAEGYSVSREKKESFPLTVTSAQKNPTAFYLCASSTRFSGTGSANTEAFFGQGTRLTVV.